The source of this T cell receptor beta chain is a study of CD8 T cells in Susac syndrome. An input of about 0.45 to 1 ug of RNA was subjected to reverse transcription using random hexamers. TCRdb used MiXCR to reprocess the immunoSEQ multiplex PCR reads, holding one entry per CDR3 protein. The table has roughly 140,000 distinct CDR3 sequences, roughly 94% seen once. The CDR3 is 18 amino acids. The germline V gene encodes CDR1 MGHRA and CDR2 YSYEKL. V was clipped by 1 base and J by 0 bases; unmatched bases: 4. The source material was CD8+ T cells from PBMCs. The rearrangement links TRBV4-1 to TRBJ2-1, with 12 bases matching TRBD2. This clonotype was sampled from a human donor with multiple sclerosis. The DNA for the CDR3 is TGCGCCAGCAGCCAAGCGGGACTAGCGGGCGGCTCCTACAATGAGCAGTTCTTC. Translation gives CASSQAGLAGGSYNEQFF.